The subject of this entry is one TCR beta chain. Measured with immunoSEQ multiplex PCR; TCRdb has only the in-frame clones, and not every one. The sample lists almost 400,000 clones, roughly 90% occurring once. The data derive from a study of blood T cell repertoires in COVID-19. Trimming removed 4 bases from V and 3 bases from J; junction bases left unmatched: 2. Germline CDR1 is LGHNA and CDR2 is YSLEER. The length of the CDR3 is 13 residues. The chain employs TRBV4-3 and TRBJ1-1; 7 nucleotides line up with TRBD1. This clonotype was sampled from a woman in her twenties or thirties with acute COVID-19. The material sequenced was PBMCs or T cells enriched from blood (not recorded which). The CDR3 is CASSLTGDTEAFF. CDR3 nucleotides: TGCGCCAGCAGCCTAACAGGGGACACTGAAGCTTTCTTT.